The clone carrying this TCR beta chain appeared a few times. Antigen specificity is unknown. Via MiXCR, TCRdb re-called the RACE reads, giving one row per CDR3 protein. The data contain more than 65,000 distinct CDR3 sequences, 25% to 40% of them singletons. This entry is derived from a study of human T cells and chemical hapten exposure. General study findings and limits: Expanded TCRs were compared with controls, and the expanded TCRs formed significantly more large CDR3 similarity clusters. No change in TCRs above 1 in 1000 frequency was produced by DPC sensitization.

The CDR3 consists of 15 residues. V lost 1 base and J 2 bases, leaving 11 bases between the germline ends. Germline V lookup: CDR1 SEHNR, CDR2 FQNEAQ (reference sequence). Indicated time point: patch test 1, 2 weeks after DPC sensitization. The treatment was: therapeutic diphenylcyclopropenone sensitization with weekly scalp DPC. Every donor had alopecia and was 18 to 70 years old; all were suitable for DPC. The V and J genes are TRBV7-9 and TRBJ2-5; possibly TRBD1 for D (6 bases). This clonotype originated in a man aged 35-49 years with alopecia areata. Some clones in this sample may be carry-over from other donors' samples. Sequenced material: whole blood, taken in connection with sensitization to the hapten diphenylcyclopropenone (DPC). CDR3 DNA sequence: TGTGCCAGCAGCTTAGTTCAGGGGCGTCAAGAGACCCAGTACTTC. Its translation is CASSLVQGRQETQYF.